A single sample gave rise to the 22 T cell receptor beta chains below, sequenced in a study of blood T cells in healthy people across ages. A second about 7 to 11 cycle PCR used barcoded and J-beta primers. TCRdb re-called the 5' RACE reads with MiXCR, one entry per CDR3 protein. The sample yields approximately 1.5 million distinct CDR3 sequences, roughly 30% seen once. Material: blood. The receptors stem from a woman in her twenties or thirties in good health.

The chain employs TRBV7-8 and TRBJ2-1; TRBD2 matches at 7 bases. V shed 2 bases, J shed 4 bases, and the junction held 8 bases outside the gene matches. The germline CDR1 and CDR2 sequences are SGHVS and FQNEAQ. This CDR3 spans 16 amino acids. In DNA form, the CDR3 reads TGTGCCAGCAGCTTACGTGCGGCTAGCGGATACAATGAGCAGTTCTTC. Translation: CASSLRAASGYNEQFF.

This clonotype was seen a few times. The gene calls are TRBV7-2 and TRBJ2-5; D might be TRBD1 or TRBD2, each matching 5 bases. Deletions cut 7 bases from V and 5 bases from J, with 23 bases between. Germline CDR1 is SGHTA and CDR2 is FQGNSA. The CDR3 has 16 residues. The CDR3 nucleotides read TGTGCCAGCACCTCTCCGGGGCCAACGCGGTGGGAGACCCAGTACTTC. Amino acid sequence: CASTSPGPTRWETQYF. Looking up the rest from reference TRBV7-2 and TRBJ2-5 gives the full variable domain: GAGVSQSPSNKVTEKGKDVELRCDPISGHTALYWYRQSLGQGLEFLIYFQGNSAPDKSGLPSDRFSAERTGGSVSTLTIQRTQQEDSAVYLCASTSPGPTRWETQYFGPGTRLLVL.

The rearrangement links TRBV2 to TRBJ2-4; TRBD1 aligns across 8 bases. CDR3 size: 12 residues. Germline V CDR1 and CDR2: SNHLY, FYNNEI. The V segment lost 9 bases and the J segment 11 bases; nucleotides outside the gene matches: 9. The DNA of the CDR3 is TGTGCCAGTTCTTGGGACAGGCGAGTTCAGTACTTC. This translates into CASSWDRRVQYF.

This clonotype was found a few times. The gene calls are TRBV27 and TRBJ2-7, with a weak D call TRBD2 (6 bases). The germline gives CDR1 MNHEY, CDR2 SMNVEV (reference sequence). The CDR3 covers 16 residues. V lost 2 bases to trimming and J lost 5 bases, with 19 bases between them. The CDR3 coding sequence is TGTGCCAGCAGTTTACGGGGGAGCAGAAATTTCAACGAGCAGTACTTC. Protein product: CASSLRGSRNFNEQYF.

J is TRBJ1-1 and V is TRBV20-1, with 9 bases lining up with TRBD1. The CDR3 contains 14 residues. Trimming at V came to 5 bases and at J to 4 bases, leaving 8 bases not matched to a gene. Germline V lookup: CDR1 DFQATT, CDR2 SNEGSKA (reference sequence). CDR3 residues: CSADRGEKSTEAFF. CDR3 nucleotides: TGCAGTGCTGACAGGGGGGAAAAGAGCACTGAAGCTTTCTTT.

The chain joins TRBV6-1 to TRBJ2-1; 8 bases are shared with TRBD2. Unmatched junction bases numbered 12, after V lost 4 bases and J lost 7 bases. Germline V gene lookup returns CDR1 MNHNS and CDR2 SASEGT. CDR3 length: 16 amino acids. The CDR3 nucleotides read TGTGCCAGCAGTGCCCGGACTAGCCGGGTTGGGAATGAGCAGTTCTTC. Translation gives CASSARTSRVGNEQFF.

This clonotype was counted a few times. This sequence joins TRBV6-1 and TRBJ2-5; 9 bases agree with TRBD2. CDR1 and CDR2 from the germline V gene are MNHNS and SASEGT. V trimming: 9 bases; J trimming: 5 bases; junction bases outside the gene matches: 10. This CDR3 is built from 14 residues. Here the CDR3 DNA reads TGTGCCAGTCAGGCGGGGGGGCCACGGGAGACCCAGTACTTC. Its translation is CASQAGGPRETQYF.

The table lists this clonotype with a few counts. CDR3 sequence (DNA): TGTGCCAGCAGCCTCGCCGGGACCAACGGTAACAATGAGCAGTTCTTC. It encodes CASSLAGTNGNNEQFF. The chain carries TRBV11-3 and TRBJ2-1, with D possibly being TRBD1 or TRBD2 (5 bases each). The CDR3 consists of 16 residues. In germline, CDR1 is SGHNT, CDR2 YENEEA. Between the trimmed V and J ends, which lost 5 bases and 5 bases, there was a span of 19 bases.

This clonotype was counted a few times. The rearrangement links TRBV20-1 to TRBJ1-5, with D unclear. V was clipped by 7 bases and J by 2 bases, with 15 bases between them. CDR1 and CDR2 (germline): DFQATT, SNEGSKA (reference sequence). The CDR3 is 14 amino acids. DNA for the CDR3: TGCAGTGGGACCAGCAGGATAGGCAATCAGCCCCAGCATTTT. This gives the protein CSGTSRIGNQPQHF.

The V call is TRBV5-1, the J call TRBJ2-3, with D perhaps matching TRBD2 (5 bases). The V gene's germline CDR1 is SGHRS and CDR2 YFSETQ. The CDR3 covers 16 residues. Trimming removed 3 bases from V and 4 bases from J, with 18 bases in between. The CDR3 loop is CASSWRDGPGADTQYF. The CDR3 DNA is TGCGCCAGCAGCTGGCGTGACGGGCCCGGGGCAGATACGCAGTATTTT.

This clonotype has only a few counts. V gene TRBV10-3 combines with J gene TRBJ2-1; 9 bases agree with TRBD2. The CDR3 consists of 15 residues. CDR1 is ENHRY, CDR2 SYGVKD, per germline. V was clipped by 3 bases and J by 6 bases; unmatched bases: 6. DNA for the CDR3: TGTGCCATCAGTGATGGTAGCGGGAGTACCAATGAGCAGTTCTTC. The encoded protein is CAISDGSGSTNEQFF.

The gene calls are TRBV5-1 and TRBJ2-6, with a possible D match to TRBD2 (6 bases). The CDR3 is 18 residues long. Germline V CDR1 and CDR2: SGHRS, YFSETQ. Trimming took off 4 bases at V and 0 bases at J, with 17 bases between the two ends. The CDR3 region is CASSPWGEVSSGANVLTF. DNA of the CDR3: TGCGCCAGCAGCCCCTGGGGGGAGGTGAGCTCTGGGGCCAACGTCCTGACTTTC.

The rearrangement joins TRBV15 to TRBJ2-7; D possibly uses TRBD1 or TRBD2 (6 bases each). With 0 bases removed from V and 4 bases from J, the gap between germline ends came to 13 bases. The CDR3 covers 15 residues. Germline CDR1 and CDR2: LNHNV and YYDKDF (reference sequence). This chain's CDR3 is CATSRDMGGSYEQYF. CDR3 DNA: TGTGCCACCAGCAGAGATATGGGGGGCTCATACGAGCAGTACTTC.

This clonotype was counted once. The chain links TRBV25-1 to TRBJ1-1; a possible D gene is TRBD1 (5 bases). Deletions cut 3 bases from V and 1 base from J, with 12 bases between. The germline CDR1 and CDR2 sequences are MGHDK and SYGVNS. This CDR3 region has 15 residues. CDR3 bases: TGTGCCAGCAGTGAGGACACAGGACGGAACACTGAAGCTTTCTTT. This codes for CASSEDTGRNTEAFF.

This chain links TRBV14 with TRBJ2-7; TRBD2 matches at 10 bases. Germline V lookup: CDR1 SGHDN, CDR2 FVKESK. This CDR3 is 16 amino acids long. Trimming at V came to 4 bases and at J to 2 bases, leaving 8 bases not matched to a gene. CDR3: CASSPLLAGTTYEQYF. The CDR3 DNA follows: TGTGCCAGCAGCCCCTTACTAGCGGGAACTACCTACGAGCAGTACTTC.

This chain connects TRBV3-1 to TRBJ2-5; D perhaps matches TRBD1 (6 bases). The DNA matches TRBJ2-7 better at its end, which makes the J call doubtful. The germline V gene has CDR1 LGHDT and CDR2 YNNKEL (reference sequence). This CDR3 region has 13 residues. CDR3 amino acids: CASKKQGASEQYF. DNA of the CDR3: TGTGCCAGCAAAAAACAGGGTGCCTCCGAGCAGTACTTC.

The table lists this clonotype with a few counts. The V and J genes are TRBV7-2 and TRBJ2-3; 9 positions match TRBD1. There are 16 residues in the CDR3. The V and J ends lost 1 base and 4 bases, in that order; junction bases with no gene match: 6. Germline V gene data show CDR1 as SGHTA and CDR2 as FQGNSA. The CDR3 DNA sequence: TGTGCCAGCAGCTTAGTCGGGACAGGGCGCCCAGATACGCAGTATTTT. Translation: CASSLVGTGRPDTQYF.

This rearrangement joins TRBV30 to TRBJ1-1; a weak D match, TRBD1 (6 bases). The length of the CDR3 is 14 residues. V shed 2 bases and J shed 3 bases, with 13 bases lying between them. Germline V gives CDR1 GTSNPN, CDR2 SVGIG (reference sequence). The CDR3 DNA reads TGTGCCTGGAGTCAGAGCAGGGGATACACTGAAGCTTTCTTT. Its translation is CAWSQSRGYTEAFF.

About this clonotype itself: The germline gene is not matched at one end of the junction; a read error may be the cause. This CDR3 reads CTSSLSGSRNEQYF. The CDR3 region has the DNA TGTACCAGCAGCCTTAGCGGGAGTAGGAACGAGCAGTACTTC. The rearrangement joins TRBV13 to TRBJ2-5, with TRBD2 identical over 9 bases. The J call may be incorrect, as the DNA end agrees better with TRBJ2-7. Per germline, CDR1 PRHDT and CDR2 FYEKMQ (reference sequence). The CDR3 consists of 14 residues.

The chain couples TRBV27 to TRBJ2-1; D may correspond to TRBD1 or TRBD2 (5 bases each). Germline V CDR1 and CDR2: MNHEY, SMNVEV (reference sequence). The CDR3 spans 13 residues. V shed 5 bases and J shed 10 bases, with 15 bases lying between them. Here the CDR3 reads CASSPGRGAEQFF. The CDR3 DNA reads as TGTGCCAGCAGTCCAGGGAGAGGTGCGGAGCAGTTCTTC.

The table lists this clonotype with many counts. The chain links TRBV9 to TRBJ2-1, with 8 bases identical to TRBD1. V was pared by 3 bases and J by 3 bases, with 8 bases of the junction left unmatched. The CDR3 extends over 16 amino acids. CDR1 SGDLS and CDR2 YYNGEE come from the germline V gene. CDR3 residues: CASSEDQGAIYNEQFF. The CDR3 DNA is TGTGCCAGCAGCGAGGATCAGGGGGCTATCTACAATGAGCAGTTCTTC.

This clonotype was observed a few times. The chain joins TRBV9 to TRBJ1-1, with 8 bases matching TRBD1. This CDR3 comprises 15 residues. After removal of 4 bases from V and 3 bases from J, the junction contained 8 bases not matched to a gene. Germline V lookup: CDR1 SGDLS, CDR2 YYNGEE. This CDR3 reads CASSLGQGGYTEAFF. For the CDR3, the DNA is TGTGCCAGCAGCTTAGGACAGGGCGGGTACACTGAAGCTTTCTTT.